These 21 T cell receptor beta chains share one sample of origin, sequenced in a study of regulatory T cells in long-lasting Graves disease (dated by TCRdb to the early 2020s). Taken with the paper, the label for time point translates to: newly diagnosed GD, antithyroid drugs for less than 3 months. For both TCR sequencing and RNA sequencing, RNA was extracted from PBMCs in TRIzol. Libraries were constructed by multiplex PCR. Sequenced on an Illumina HiSeq 4000. iRepertoire HTBI primers and Arm-PCR amplification of CDR3 regions were used to construct TCR beta libraries. In TCRdb, the public reads were trimmed at Q25 with fastp and aligned with MiXCR, with productive beta chains retained. Every CDR3 protein is listed once, alongside the most common genes and DNA of its rows. The sample table holds approximately 270,000 distinct CDR3 sequences, of which 18% were seen once. About 14% of the sample is taken by the ten largest.

These data were likewise used in another study, on T cells in Graves' hyperthyroidism and ophthalmopathy.

Source: peripheral blood mononuclear cells (PBMCs), taken at new diagnosis, from a patient treated with antithyroid drugs. Every receptor here comes from a woman in her twenties or thirties with Graves disease. Donor details come from another sample of the same person, matched by shared clones.

This clonotype was seen repeatedly, ten times or more. J is TRBJ1-1 and V is TRBV6-1; D is unresolved. This CDR3 contains 13 residues. Germline values: CDR1 MNHNS, CDR2 SASEGT. Trimming took 3 bases from V and 11 from J, leaving 16 bases between them. The CDR3 loop is CASSERREFPAFF. The CDR3 bases are TGTGCCAGCAGTGAGCGCCGGGAGTTCCCGGCTTTCTTT.

This clonotype occurred many times. The chain couples TRBV6-1 to TRBJ1-5; maybe TRBD1 (5 bases). The CDR3 spans 15 residues. V lost 3 bases, J lost 0 bases, and 9 bases lay in between. Looked up from germline, CDR1 is MNHNS and CDR2 is SASEGT. The DNA for the CDR3 is TGTGCCAGCAGTGACCACACAGGTAGCAATCAGCCCCAGCATTTT. Translation: CASSDHTGSNQPQHF.

In regard to this clonotype: At one end the junction does not follow the germline gene, possibly because of a read error. This rearrangement joins TRBV27 to TRBJ1-1; a possible D gene is TRBD1 (6 bases). Germline V CDR1 and CDR2: MNHEY, SMNVEV (reference sequence). There are 11 residues in the CDR3. As DNA, the CDR3 is TGTGCCAGCAGTTCTGGGGGCAACGCTCTCTTT. Amino acids: CASSSGGNALF.

The chain recombines TRBV20-1 with TRBJ1-1; 10 nucleotides agree with TRBD1. Trimming cost V 6 bases and J 5 bases; bases outside gene matches: 6. This CDR3 comprises 13 residues. Germline V CDR1 and CDR2: DFQATT, SNEGSKA (reference sequence). The CDR3 nucleotides are TGCAGTGCCAAACGGACAGGGGGGACTGAAGCTTTCTTT. The encoded protein is CSAKRTGGTEAFF.

There are many counts of this clonotype. The chain combines TRBV19 with TRBJ2-1; a weak D match, TRBD1 (6 bases). CDR3 size: 15 residues. Germline V CDR1 and CDR2: LNHDA, SQIVND (reference sequence). The germline V and J ends were trimmed by 5 bases and 8 bases, with 19 bases remaining between them. CDR3 nucleotides: TGTGCCAGTAGTCCCTGGACAGTTTCGCGCGATGAGCAGTTCTTC. Translating it yields CASSPWTVSRDEQFF.

As to this clonotype: A single base is all that separates this from a far larger clone, so a read error is likely. The J gene is TRBJ1-5, the V gene TRBV12-3 or TRBV12-4; possible D gene TRBD1, 5 bases. CDR3 length: 15 amino acids. V gave up 3 bases and J gave up 2 bases, with 11 bases separating them. This CDR3 reads CASSFWQGGNQPQHF. DNA for the CDR3: TGTGCCAGCAGTTTTTGGCAGGGTGGCAATCAGCCCCAGCATTTT.

This clonotype was picked up many times. V gene TRBV7-9 combines with J gene TRBJ2-2; D is undetermined. Trimming pared 2 bases from V and 0 bases from J, leaving 10 bases between. This CDR3 is 16 amino acids long. Germline V CDR1 and CDR2: SEHNR, FQNEAQ (reference sequence). Here the CDR3 reads CASSLPKDANTGELFF. The DNA of the CDR3 is TGTGCCAGCAGCTTACCCAAGGACGCGAACACCGGGGAGCTGTTTTTT.

For this clonotype: Because it lacks the conserved phenylalanine or tryptophan at the end, this CDR3 is likely a read error. V is TRBV18 and J is TRBJ2-5, with D unresolved. CDR3 length: 14 amino acids. V shed 2 bases and J shed 4 bases, with 11 bases lying between them. The germline gives CDR1 KGHSH, CDR2 LQKENI. The CDR3 here is CASSPYRLGETQYL. As DNA, the CDR3 is TGTGCCAGCTCACCATACCGCCTGGGAGAGACCCAGTACCTC.

This clonotype was observed at least ten times. The chain recombines TRBV12-3 or TRBV12-4 with TRBJ1-5; D perhaps matches TRBD1 (5 bases). V gave up 5 bases and J gave up 2 bases, with 19 bases separating them. CDR3 length: 17 residues. In DNA form, the CDR3 reads TGTGCCAGCAGTAATCCTCCGGGACCCCGAGGCAATCAGCCCCAGCATTTT. It codes for CASSNPPGPRGNQPQHF.

With regard to this clonotype: A much larger clone is a single base away; this may be a read error. The chain employs TRBV6-1 and TRBJ2-3, with D uncertain. Germline CDR1 reads MNHNS; CDR2 reads SASEGT. This CDR3 spans 11 amino acids. CDR3 loop: CPSSEVDTQYF. DNA of the CDR3: TGTCCCAGCAGTGAAGTAGATACGCAGTATTTT.

Concerning this clonotype itself: The likely explanation is a read error, given a far larger clone one base away. The chain joins TRBV12-3 or TRBV12-4 to TRBJ2-4, with TRBD2 matching 7 bases. The CDR3 is 15 amino acids. J was trimmed by 13 bases and V by 5 bases; bases with no gene match: 17. CDR3 in amino acids: CASSHSGGRYNEQYF. The CDR3 nucleotides read TGTGCCAGCAGTCACTCGGGGGGACGCTACAATGAGCAGTACTTC.

The table lists this clonotype with many counts. The chain uses TRBV7-9 and TRBJ2-1, with TRBD2 as a possible D gene (5 bases). Between the trimmed V and J ends, which lost 3 bases and 8 bases, there was a span of 8 bases. The CDR3 has 12 amino acids. Germline values: CDR1 SEHNR, CDR2 FQNEAQ (reference sequence). Here the CDR3 reads CASSFVGDEQFF. The CDR3 DNA reads as TGTGCCAGCAGCTTCGTGGGAGATGAGCAGTTCTTC.

The chain couples TRBV19 to TRBJ2-1; 7 nucleotides agree with TRBD1. The germline gives CDR1 LNHDA, CDR2 SQIVND (reference sequence). The V segment lost 10 bases and the J segment 8 bases; nucleotides outside the gene matches: 5. CDR3 length: 11 residues. CDR3 sequence (DNA): TGTGCCATCAGACAGGGATATGAGCAGTTCTTC. Translation gives CAIRQGYEQFF.

This clonotype was observed at least ten times. The chain joins TRBV13 to TRBJ2-2; D gene ambiguous. The CDR3 runs to 13 residues. Germline V gives CDR1 PRHDT, CDR2 FYEKMQ (reference sequence). V lost 2 bases and J 1 base, leaving 2 bases between the germline ends. The CDR3: CASSLLNTGELFF. The CDR3, as DNA: TGTGCCAGCAGCTTACTGAACACCGGGGAGCTGTTTTTT.

This clonotype was counted many times. An end of the junction differs from the germline gene, which may be a read error. The chain recombines TRBV5-1 with TRBJ1-5, with TRBD1 matching 9 bases. The CDR3 consists of 15 residues. Per germline, CDR1 SGHRS and CDR2 YFSETQ. The CDR3 loop reads CASSLGQGGNQPQHF. CDR3 nucleotide sequence: TGTGCCAGCAGCTTGGGACAGGGCGGCAATCAGCCCCAGCATTTT.

This clonotype was detected many times. The chain recombines TRBV11-2 with TRBJ1-1, with D tentatively TRBD1 (5 bases). The CDR3 contains 15 residues. The V end lost 3 bases, the J end lost 9 bases, and 20 bases lay between the germline ends. The germline V gene has CDR1 SGHAT and CDR2 FQNNGV. The CDR3: CASSFSAGQFIQAFF. CDR3 in DNA: TGTGCCAGCAGCTTTTCCGCTGGACAATTCATCCAAGCTTTCTTT.

This clonotype was counted many times. The chain recombines TRBV4-2 with TRBJ1-4, with 8 positions matching TRBD1. The V gene end was trimmed by 2 bases and the J gene end by 6 bases; junction bases not matched to a gene: 5. From germline, CDR1 is LGHNA and CDR2 YNFKEQ. This CDR3 is 15 amino acids long. DNA of the CDR3: TGTGCCAGCAGCCAACCCGACAGGGGAGATGAAAAACTGTTTTTT. Protein sequence: CASSQPDRGDEKLFF.

This clonotype has at least ten counts. The chain combines TRBV5-1 with TRBJ2-1; 10 nucleotides agree with TRBD1. Germline values: CDR1 SGHRS, CDR2 YFSETQ. The J segment lost 3 bases and the V segment lost 0 bases, leaving 3 bases of the junction unmatched. CDR3 size: 16 residues. The CDR3 DNA sequence: TGCGCCAGCAGCTTGGGGGGACAGGGGTTCTACAATGAGCAGTTCTTC. It translates to CASSLGGQGFYNEQFF.

This clonotype has at least ten counts. The chain joins TRBV11-2 to TRBJ1-1, with TRBD1 identical over 7 bases. Germline CDR1 and CDR2: SGHAT and FQNNGV. This CDR3 is built from 16 residues. The V segment lost 7 bases and the J segment 10 bases; nucleotides outside the gene matches: 21. This chain's CDR3 is CASTAPGTALTGGAFF. In DNA form, the CDR3 reads TGTGCCAGCACTGCCCCCGGGACAGCCCTGACTGGGGGAGCTTTCTTT.

The table lists this clonotype with many counts. The chain employs TRBV3-1 and TRBJ1-3; D ambiguous. The CDR3 spans 14 residues. V lost 5 bases, J lost 0 bases, and 8 bases lay in between. From germline, CDR1 is LGHDT and CDR2 YNNKEL (reference sequence). The CDR3 loop is CASSETGSGNTIYF. In DNA form, the CDR3 reads TGTGCCAGCAGCGAAACTGGCTCTGGAAACACCATATATTTT.

The rearrangement uses TRBV5-4 and TRBJ2-1; 9 positions agree with TRBD2. Germline loops: CDR1 SGHNT, CDR2 YYREEE (reference sequence). V trimming: 4 bases; J trimming: 0 bases; junction bases outside the gene matches: 5. CDR3 length: 16 residues. For the CDR3, the DNA is TGTGCCAGCAGCACCGGAGCGGGGGGCTCCTACAATGAGCAGTTCTTC. It translates to CASSTGAGGSYNEQFF.